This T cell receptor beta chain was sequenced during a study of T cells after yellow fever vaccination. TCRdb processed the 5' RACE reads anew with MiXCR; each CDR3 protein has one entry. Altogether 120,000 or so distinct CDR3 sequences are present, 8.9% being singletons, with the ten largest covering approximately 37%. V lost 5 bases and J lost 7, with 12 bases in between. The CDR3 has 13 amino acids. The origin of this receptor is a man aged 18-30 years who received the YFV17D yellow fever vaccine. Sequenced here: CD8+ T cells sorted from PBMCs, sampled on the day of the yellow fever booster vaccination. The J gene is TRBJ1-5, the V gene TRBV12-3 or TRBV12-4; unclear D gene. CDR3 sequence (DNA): TGTGCCAGCAGTCTTTCGCGGACCCAGCCCCAGCATTTT. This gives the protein CASSLSRTQPQHF.